This TCR beta chain stems from a study of blood T cell repertoires in COVID-19. About the study: In each case, the material was cDNA or gDNA derived from T cells, B-cell-depleted T cells, or PBMCs.

Per the authors' pipeline: Amplification of reference gene primers was used by the study to estimate nucleated cell counts. Measured with immunoSEQ multiplex PCR; TCRdb has only the in-frame clones, and not every one. V and J calls and clone size come straight from that table; D and trimming were deduced from the DNA. The top ten clones hold roughly 3.4% of a sample with about 240,000 clones, roughly 80% of them seen once. V lost 1 base to trimming and J lost 3 bases, with 10 bases between them. Germline V gives CDR1 SGHTA, CDR2 FQGNSA. The CDR3 totals 14 residues. The receptor was isolated from a young woman with acute or convalescent COVID-19. The sequenced sample was peripheral blood. The genes are TRBV7-2 and TRBJ2-7, with D unresolved. CDR3 coding DNA: TGTGCCAGCAGCTTAGTAGTGTCGGGCTACGAGCAGTACTTC. Its protein is CASSLVVSGYEQYF. The full variable domain, completed using reference TRBV7-2 and TRBJ2-7, is GAGVSQSPSNKVTEKGKDVELRCDPISGHTALYWYRQSLGQGLEFLIYFQGNSAPDKSGLPSDRFSAERTGGSVSTLTIQRTQQEDSAVYLCASSLVVSGYEQYFGPGTRLTVT.